The entry below describes one T cell receptor beta chain. What it binds is not known. This CDR3 region has 15 residues. The V gene lost 3 bases and the J gene lost 3 bases, with 12 bases spanning the gap. Germline-derived CDR1 and CDR2 are LNHDA and SQIVND (reference sequence). This specimen comes from a study of T cells in localized non-small cell lung cancer. Lung adjacent to the tumor, free of atypia, was sampled at least 2 cm from its margin. TCRdb keeps only in-frame clones here, not all; method: immunoSEQ multiplex PCR. The profile shows approximately 1,500 clones, under 20% of them singletons. Study-wide results and caveats: Adjacent uninvolved lung tissue had the highest T cell clonality, exceeding tumor. In the blood, greater T cell density corresponded to longer overall survival. The tumor had only one region sequenced, so heterogeneity remains possible.

The TCR originated in a female donor older than 55 with stage II lung adenocarcinoma. The chain combines TRBV19 with TRBJ1-5, with D possibly being TRBD1 (5 bases). The sequenced sample was normal lung tissue next to the tumor, obtained before any cancer treatment. This chain's CDR3 is CASSIKDTYNQPQHF. As DNA, the CDR3 is TGTGCCAGTAGTATTAAGGACACCTACAATCAGCCCCAGCATTTT. The full variable domain, with the rest looked up from reference TRBV19 and TRBJ1-5, is DGGITQSPKYLFRKEGQNVTLSCEQNLNHDAMYWYRQDPGQGLRLIYYSQIVNDFQKGDIAEGYSVSREKKESFPLTVTSAQKNPTAFYLCASSIKDTYNQPQHFGDGTRLSIL.